Following are 7 T cell receptor beta chains from one sample sequenced in a study of T cells after yellow fever vaccination. Each CDR3 protein gets one entry after TCRdb re-called the 5' RACE reads with MiXCR. The repertoire has about 630,000 distinct CDR3 sequences, 9% to 15% of them found once; the top ten carry 14% to 15%. Sequenced here: PBMCs, sampled on the day of the yellow fever booster vaccination. Source of these receptors: a man aged 25-45 years who received the YFV17D yellow fever vaccine.

The gene calls are TRBV28 and TRBJ2-7; D possibly corresponds to TRBD1 (6 bases). The CDR3 extends over 11 amino acids. Trimming removed 6 bases from V and 8 bases from J, with 11 bases in between. Looked up from germline, CDR1 is MDHEN and CDR2 is SYDVKM. This CDR3 is CASSPTGKQYF. Written as DNA, the CDR3 is TGTGCCAGCAGCCCGACAGGAAAGCAGTACTTC.

The chain links TRBV20-1 to TRBJ1-5; 9 bases fit TRBD1. Trimming removed 3 bases from V and 1 base from J; junction bases left unmatched: 4. This CDR3 region has 15 residues. Germline V CDR1 and CDR2: DFQATT, SNEGSKA (reference sequence). The CDR3 DNA sequence: TGCAGTGCTAGCTGGACAGGGGCCAGCAATCAGCCCCAGCATTTT. This translates into CSASWTGASNQPQHF.

This clonotype was seen more than once but under ten times. The CDR3 sequence: CAIMEGHEQYF. The CDR3, as DNA: TGTGCCATCATGGAGGGCCACGAGCAGTACTTC. V is TRBV10-3 and J is TRBJ2-7; possibly TRBD2 for D (6 bases). The V end lost 7 bases, the J end lost 5 bases, and 9 bases lay between the germline ends. The CDR3 runs 11 residues. The germline gives CDR1 ENHRY, CDR2 SYGVKD.

The rearrangement links TRBV20-1 to TRBJ2-2; D is undetermined. Germline lookup yields CDR1 DFQATT and CDR2 SNEGSKA (reference sequence). V lost 3 bases and J lost 6, with 11 bases in between. The CDR3 length is 13 residues. CDR3 in amino acids: CSASEGSSGELFF. In DNA, the CDR3 is TGCAGTGCTAGTGAAGGTAGTTCCGGGGAGCTGTTTTTT.

This clonotype showed up just a few times. The genes are TRBV20-1 and TRBJ1-6; the D gene is possibly TRBD1 (6 bases). This CDR3 contains 15 residues. Germline values: CDR1 DFQATT, CDR2 SNEGSKA (reference sequence). V was shortened by 6 bases and J by 7 bases, with 19 bases between the two germline ends. CDR3 in amino acids: CSAKPLRGGNSPLHF. CDR3 coding DNA: TGCAGTGCCAAACCACTCAGGGGCGGGAATTCACCCCTCCACTTT.

CDR3 in amino acids: CASSYTLNTDTQYF. DNA of the CDR3: TGTGCCAGCAGCTACACCTTAAACACAGATACGCAGTATTTT. This sequence joins TRBV6-5 and TRBJ2-3, with unresolved D. Germline V gives CDR1 MNHEY, CDR2 SVGAGI. The V end was cut by 6 bases, the J end by 2 bases, with 12 bases between. The CDR3 extends over 14 amino acids.

This clonotype was recorded a few times. The genes are TRBV29-1 and TRBJ2-1, with no clear D. The CDR3 has 9 amino acids. Germline loops: CDR1 SQVTM, CDR2 ANQGSEA. Trimming left V 7 bases short and J 10 bases short, with 8 bases between. The CDR3 sequence: CSAPGEQFF. DNA of the CDR3: TGCAGCGCTCCTGGGGAGCAGTTCTTC.